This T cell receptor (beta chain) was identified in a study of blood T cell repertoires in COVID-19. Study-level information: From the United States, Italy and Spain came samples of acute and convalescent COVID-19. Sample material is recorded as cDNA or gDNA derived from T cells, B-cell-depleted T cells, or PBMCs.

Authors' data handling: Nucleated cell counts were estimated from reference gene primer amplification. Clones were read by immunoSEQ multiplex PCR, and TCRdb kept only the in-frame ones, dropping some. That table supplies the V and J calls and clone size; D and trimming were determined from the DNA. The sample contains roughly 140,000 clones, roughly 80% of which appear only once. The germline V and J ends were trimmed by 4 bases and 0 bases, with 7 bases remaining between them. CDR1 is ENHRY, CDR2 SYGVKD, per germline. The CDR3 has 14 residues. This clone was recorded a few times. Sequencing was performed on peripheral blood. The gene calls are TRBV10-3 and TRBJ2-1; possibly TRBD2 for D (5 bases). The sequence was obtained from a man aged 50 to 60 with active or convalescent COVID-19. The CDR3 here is CAISAGSSYNEQFF. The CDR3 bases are TGTGCCATCAGTGCTGGGAGCTCCTACAATGAGCAGTTCTTC.